The 27 T cell receptor beta chains below come from one sample, sequenced in a study of blood T cell repertoires in COVID-19. The protocol was immunoSEQ multiplex PCR, while the TCRdb copy is restricted to in-frame clones and leaves out a portion. The sample lists approximately 260,000 clones; around 90% were seen once. The sequenced sample consisted of PBMCs or T cells enriched from blood (not recorded which). The receptor source for this set is a woman aged 18-29 years who had recovered from COVID-19.

This clone showed up many times. In DNA, the CDR3 is TGCGCCAGCAGCGTAATGGGGGGAGTTCAAAATGAGCAGTTCTTC. This gives the protein CASSVMGGVQNEQFF. V gene TRBV4-1 combines with J gene TRBJ2-1; D possibly corresponds to TRBD2 (6 bases). Germline V lookup: CDR1 MGHRA, CDR2 YSYEKL. Trimming pared 5 bases from V and 7 bases from J, leaving 18 bases between. The CDR3 runs 15 residues.

The rearrangement links TRBV28 to TRBJ1-6, with D maybe TRBD1 (6 bases). V lost 5 bases to trimming and J lost 10 bases, with 15 bases between them. Germline V gene lookup returns CDR1 MDHEN and CDR2 SYDVKM. The CDR3 loop spans 14 amino acids. The CDR3 is CASSRSTGFSPLHF. The CDR3, as DNA: TGTGCCAGCAGTCGATCGACAGGATTCTCACCCCTCCACTTT.

CDR3 residues: CASSSGGNQPQHF. Written as DNA, the CDR3 is TGTGCCAGCAGTTCAGGGGGCAATCAGCCCCAGCATTTT. The genes are TRBV2 and TRBJ1-5; maybe TRBD1 (6 bases). CDR3 length: 13 amino acids. Germline-derived CDR1 and CDR2 are SNHLY and FYNNEI. Trimming took 5 bases from V and 2 from J, leaving 7 bases between them. The variable domain in full, completed from reference TRBV2 and TRBJ1-5, reads EPEVTQTPSHQVTQMGQEVILRCVPISNHLYFYWYRQILGQKVEFLVSFYNNEISEKSEIFDDQFSVERPDGSNFTLKIRSTKLEDSAMYFCASSSGGNQPQHFGDGTRLSIL.

This clone was detected only once. The genes are TRBV27 and TRBJ1-5; D unresolved. V dropped 8 bases and J dropped 0 bases, with 8 bases sitting between them. The CDR3 is 13 residues long. The germline gives CDR1 MNHEY, CDR2 SMNVEV (reference sequence). DNA for the CDR3: TGTGCCAGCTCGGTAGTTAGCAATCAGCCCCAGCATTTT. This translates into CASSVVSNQPQHF.

The genes are TRBV14 and TRBJ2-7; 10 nucleotides match TRBD1. CDR1 is SGHDN, CDR2 FVKESK, per germline. This CDR3 contains 14 residues. The J segment lost 5 bases and the V segment lost 0 bases, leaving 1 base of the junction unmatched. The CDR3 coding sequence is TGTGCCAGCAGCCAAGACGGGACAGGGGACGAGCAGTACTTC. It codes for CASSQDGTGDEQYF.

CDR3 nucleotide sequence: TGCGCCAGCAGCCTGGATGGTGCGGGAGGGGCGGAGACCCAGTACTTC. Its protein product is CASSLDGAGGAETQYF. The gene calls are TRBV5-1 and TRBJ2-5, with TRBD2 matching 9 bases. The CDR3 spans 16 residues. With V trimmed by 4 bases and J by 5 bases, 12 bases remained unmatched. CDR1 SGHRS and CDR2 YFSETQ come from the germline V gene.

The genes are TRBV19 and TRBJ2-2; 7 nucleotides match TRBD1. Germline CDR1 LNHDA, CDR2 SQIVND (reference sequence). This CDR3 comprises 17 residues. Losses at the gene ends were 6 bases for V and 5 bases for J; bases not matched to a gene: 15. CDR3 in DNA: TGTGCCAGTAGAGAAGGGTCAGGGGGAGAGGGGACCGGGGAGCTGTTTTTT. It yields the protein CASREGSGGEGTGELFF.

This chain joins TRBV4-2 and TRBJ2-2; D may be TRBD2 (7 bases). V lost 0 bases, J lost 1 base, and 9 bases lay in between. The length of the CDR3 is 16 residues. Looked up from germline, CDR1 is LGHNA and CDR2 is YNFKEQ. The CDR3: CASSQERGQNTGELFF. The CDR3 nucleotides are TGTGCCAGCAGCCAAGAGCGGGGGCAGAACACCGGGGAGCTGTTTTTT.

This clone was recorded once. DNA for the CDR3: TGTGCCACCAGTGCCCTGGACAGGGGGCCCACAGATACGCAGTATTTT. It codes for CATSALDRGPTDTQYF. The chain recombines TRBV24-1 with TRBJ2-3; 11 bases match TRBD1. The germline V gene encodes CDR1 KGHDR and CDR2 SFDVKD. The CDR3 loop spans 16 amino acids. J was trimmed by 2 bases and V by 5 bases; bases with no gene match: 5.

The chain links TRBV5-1 to TRBJ2-3; TRBD1 is a possible D gene (7 bases). Per germline, CDR1 SGHRS and CDR2 YFSETQ. The CDR3 spans 17 residues. Trimming shortened V by 4 bases and J by 5 bases, and 23 bases separated the two germline ends. The CDR3 sequence is CASSTGGGGHKGDTQYF. The CDR3, as DNA: TGCGCCAGCAGCACAGGAGGAGGGGGCCATAAGGGAGATACGCAGTATTTT.

This sequence joins TRBV10-3 and TRBJ2-6; D is uncertain. V was cut by 4 bases and J by 0 bases, with 7 bases left in between. Germline assignment: CDR1 ENHRY and CDR2 SYGVKD. The CDR3 runs to 15 residues. This CDR3 is CAISGAFSGANVLTF. CDR3 bases: TGTGCCATCAGTGGAGCGTTCTCTGGGGCCAACGTCCTGACTTTC.

The V call is TRBV7-2, the J call TRBJ1-1, with no clear D. The ends were cut back, 5 bases at V and 4 bases at J, with 11 bases in the middle. The CDR3 has 13 amino acids. The germline gives CDR1 SGHTA, CDR2 FQGNSA. The chain's CDR3 is CASSALFGTEAFF. DNA of the CDR3: TGTGCCAGCAGCGCGCTTTTTGGCACTGAAGCTTTCTTT.

V and J are TRBV6-6 and TRBJ1-5; unclear D gene. CDR1 and CDR2 from the germline V gene are MNHNY and SVGAGI (reference sequence). CDR3 size: 13 residues. V shed 0 bases and J shed 6 bases, with 6 bases lying between them. CDR3 DNA sequence: TGTGCCAGCAGTTACTCGATCAGTCAGCCCCAGCATTTT. Encoded protein: CASSYSISQPQHF.

This rearrangement joins TRBV27 to TRBJ1-5, with TRBD1 as a possible D gene (5 bases). The CDR3 spans 20 residues. Germline V gene sequence: CDR1 MNHEY, CDR2 SMNVEV (reference sequence). V was shortened by 5 bases and J by 3 bases, with 29 bases between the two germline ends. This CDR3 is CASSPESGTLGILDNQPQHF. In DNA form, the CDR3 reads TGTGCCAGCAGTCCCGAATCCGGGACTTTGGGGATTCTAGACAATCAGCCCCAGCATTTT.

This chain joins TRBV11-3 and TRBJ2-2; 7 bases map to TRBD2. V lost 5 bases and J lost 1; bases outside the gene matches: 4. This CDR3 spans 15 amino acids. Germline values: CDR1 SGHNT, CDR2 YENEEA. The CDR3 DNA follows: TGTGCCAGCAGCCCCTTAGCGGGGAACACCGGGGAGCTGTTTTTT. Residues: CASSPLAGNTGELFF. The variable domain in full, with the rest retrieved from reference TRBV11-3 and TRBJ2-2, is EAGVVQSPRYKIIEKKQPVAFWCNPISGHNTLYWYLQNLGQGPELLIRYENEEAVDDSQLPKDRFSAERLKGVDSTLKIQPAELGDSAVYLCASSPLAGNTGELFFGEGSRLTVL.

V usage is TRBV19 and J usage is TRBJ1-3, with 8 bases matching TRBD1. From germline, CDR1 is LNHDA and CDR2 SQIVND (reference sequence). The CDR3 is made up of 18 amino acids. After removal of 6 bases from V and 0 bases from J, the junction contained 13 bases not matched to a gene. CDR3 nucleotide sequence: TGTGCCAGTAGGCAAGGCTCTGGACAGGGACGCTCTGGAAACACCATATATTTT. It codes for CASRQGSGQGRSGNTIYF. Together with reference TRBV19 and TRBJ1-3, the CDR3 gives the full variable domain: DGGITQSPKYLFRKEGQNVTLSCEQNLNHDAMYWYRQDPGQGLRLIYYSQIVNDFQKGDIAEGYSVSREKKESFPLTVTSAQKNPTAFYLCASRQGSGQGRSGNTIYFGEGSWLTVV.

The chain carries TRBV7-8 and TRBJ2-5, with a tentative D call TRBD2 (5 bases). Per the germline V gene, CDR1 is SGHVS and CDR2 is FQNEAQ. The CDR3 is 15 residues long. The V and J ends lost 4 bases and 5 bases respectively, with 17 bases between them. The chain's CDR3 is CASSSSGIRRETQYF. The CDR3 region has the DNA TGTGCCAGCAGCTCCTCGGGAATAAGGAGGGAGACCCAGTACTTC.

This chain joins TRBV15 and TRBJ2-7; 10 bases fit TRBD1. V gave up 5 bases and J gave up 4 bases; unmatched junction bases: 2. The CDR3 sequence is 13 residues long. The germline V gene encodes CDR1 LNHNV and CDR2 YYDKDF (reference sequence). The chain's CDR3 is CATSGQGGYEQYF. CDR3 DNA sequence: TGTGCCACCAGCGGACAGGGGGGTTACGAGCAGTACTTC.

J is TRBJ1-1 and V is TRBV5-4; 8 nucleotides match TRBD1. Germline trimming cut 1 base from V and 6 bases from J; bases unmatched to any gene: 11. The CDR3 runs 16 residues. Germline V gene data show CDR1 as SGHNT and CDR2 as YYREEE (reference sequence). The CDR3 reads CASSLTQGARQAEAFF. CDR3 nucleotides: TGTGCCAGCAGCTTGACGCAGGGGGCTCGTCAGGCTGAAGCTTTCTTT.

The chain joins TRBV5-1 to TRBJ1-1; D ambiguous. From germline, CDR1 is SGHRS and CDR2 YFSETQ. Trimming took 5 bases from V and 4 from J, leaving 15 bases between them. The CDR3 is 14 residues long. In DNA form, the CDR3 reads TGCGCCAGCAGTACTGGCGGGGTGGGCACTGAAGCTTTCTTT. This gives the protein CASSTGGVGTEAFF.

In its sample, this clone was seen once. The chain couples TRBV7-8 to TRBJ2-5; maybe TRBD2 (5 bases). Germline CDR1 is SGHVS and CDR2 is FQNEAQ. The V end lost 5 bases, the J end lost 7 bases, and 17 bases lay between the germline ends. This CDR3 is built from 14 residues. As DNA, the CDR3 is TGTGCCAGCAGCCAGGCCCGGACGGCGGGGACCCAGTACTTC. It is translated as CASSQARTAGTQYF.

V is TRBV19 and J is TRBJ2-7, with 9 bases identical to TRBD1. Trimming took 5 bases from V and 3 from J; bases not matched to a gene: 2. Germline V gene sequence: CDR1 LNHDA, CDR2 SQIVND (reference sequence). The CDR3 sequence is 13 residues long. The CDR3, as DNA: TGTGCCAGTAGTCAGACAGGGGGCTACGAGCAGTACTTC. Translating it yields CASSQTGGYEQYF.

The V and J genes are TRBV5-6 and TRBJ1-1; 7 bases agree with TRBD1. Germline CDR1 SGHDT, CDR2 YYEEEE. The CDR3 runs 13 residues. Trimming took 4 bases from V and 6 from J; bases not matched to a gene: 6. The CDR3 reads CASSQTGLAEAFF. CDR3 nucleotides: TGTGCCAGCAGCCAGACAGGGCTTGCTGAAGCTTTCTTT.

The V and J genes are TRBV29-1 and TRBJ2-7, with D tentatively TRBD1 (5 bases). With 6 bases removed from V and 4 bases from J, the gap between germline ends came to 16 bases. Germline-derived CDR1 and CDR2 are SQVTM and ANQGSEA. The CDR3 extends over 13 amino acids. The DNA of the CDR3 is TGCAGCGTCCTGACAGCCAGTGGATACGAGCAGTACTTC. Translating it yields CSVLTASGYEQYF.

The chain combines TRBV7-9 with TRBJ1-4; 7 nucleotides align to TRBD1. The length of the CDR3 is 13 residues. V trimming: 5 bases; J trimming: 5 bases; junction bases outside the gene matches: 2. Germline CDR1 reads SEHNR; CDR2 reads FQNEAQ (reference sequence). The CDR3 nucleotides read TGTGCCAGCAGCGGGACAGCCAATGAAAAACTGTTTTTT. This translates into CASSGTANEKLFF.

The gene calls are TRBV10-1 and TRBJ2-7, with TRBD2 as a possible D gene (5 bases). CDR1 and CDR2 from the germline V gene are WNHNN and SYGVQD (reference sequence). With 4 bases removed from V and 3 bases from J, the gap between germline ends came to 10 bases. The CDR3 length is 13 residues. The CDR3 DNA reads TGCGCCAGCAGTGGGGGAGCAGGCTACGAGCAGTACTTC. As protein: CASSGGAGYEQYF.

J is TRBJ2-1 and V is TRBV13; 8 bases map to TRBD2. From germline, CDR1 is PRHDT and CDR2 FYEKMQ (reference sequence). CDR3 length: 14 residues. V lost 5 bases to trimming and J lost 2 bases; unmatched junction nucleotides: 2. The CDR3 DNA follows: TGTGCCAGCAGCCAGCGGGGGCCCTACAATGAGCAGTTCTTC. This encodes CASSQRGPYNEQFF.